The next 3 T cell receptor beta chains were all read from a single sample in a study of T cell responses to AZD1222 COVID-19 vaccine. Assay used: immunoSEQ multiplex PCR; TCRdb lists only in-frame clones, some missing. The sample lists some 69,000 clones; 85% were seen once. The specimen was peripheral blood, collected on day 0 of AZD1222 vaccination. These receptors were taken from an adult in good health.

The chain combines TRBV6-5 with TRBJ1-5, with D unresolved. V gave up 6 bases and J gave up 1 base, with 10 bases separating them. CDR1 is MNHEY, CDR2 SVGAGI, per germline. This CDR3 has 14 residues. CDR3 bases: TGTGCCAGCAGAGAGGGTCTCAGCAATCAGCCCCAGCATTTT. It specifies CASREGLSNQPQHF.

The chain has TRBV19 and TRBJ2-7; the D is unclear. V lost 5 bases, J lost 7 bases, and 15 bases lay in between. CDR1 LNHDA and CDR2 SQIVND come from the germline V gene (reference sequence). The CDR3 loop spans 13 amino acids. CDR3 in amino acids: CASSAAITREQYF. As DNA, the CDR3 is TGTGCCAGTAGTGCAGCTATAACGAGGGAGCAGTACTTC.

The V gene is TRBV25-1, the J gene TRBJ1-6, with D uncertain. The V end lost 4 bases, the J end lost 1 base, and 5 bases lay between the germline ends. The V gene's germline CDR1 is MGHDK and CDR2 SYGVNS. The CDR3 runs 14 residues. The CDR3 spells CASSGASYNSPLHF. CDR3 nucleotide sequence: TGTGCCAGCAGTGGGGCATCCTATAATTCACCCCTCCACTTT.